This T cell receptor (beta chain) stems from a study of shared clonotypes between healthy human individuals (dated by TCRdb to 2020 to 2022). With regard to the full study: The cohort included a few men and two women between 18 and 49 years of age. Leukapheresis yielded between about 0.9 and 9.5 billion PBMCs per donor. The study deeply sequenced blood TCR repertoires of five healthy adults to estimate repertoire size and the extent of clonotype sharing between individuals. For each donor, three plates each were used for CD4 naive and CD4 memory, two plates were used for CD8 naive, and one plate was used for CD8 memory. Libraries were prepared and TCR repertoires were sequenced by different laboratories using diverse techniques, in order to increase sequencing depth and limit assay-specific biases. Summary of the overall study and its limitations: Pairwise subsampling indicated that sequencing depth was expected to affect the degree of clonotype sharing among donors. Rarefaction of sorted-subset datasets indicated incomplete sequencing despite the large sequencing depth. Around 5.4% of naive CD4, 3.5% of naive CD8, 2.3% of memory CD4, and less than 0.45% of memory CD8 clonotypes were shared across a few donors. Sampling was restricted to blood, and TCR repertoires in tissues likely differ from the TCR repertoires found in blood. Higher generation probabilities were observed for clonotypes shared by all four sorted-subset donors than for non-shared clonotypes. Naive subsets generally had larger estimated clonotype richness than memory subsets. Because the study included only a small number of donors, the genetic and exposure-history diversity represented was limited.

The germline V end is reduced by 4 bases and the J end by 1 base; junction bases left unmatched: 2. From the cysteine up to the phenylalanine, the CDR3 has a length of 14 residues. Just the 42-base CDR3 DNA is kept, in frame starting at base 1. For CDR1 and CDR2, the germline V gene lists SGHDN and FVKESK. CD8 naive samples were obtained by positive selection for CCR7 among CD45RO-negative cells, yielding a CD45RA+CCR7+ population from which TemRA cells were excluded. Healthy HIV-negative adults with no recently reported acute infections or vaccinations were included as donors. Every donor was a Caucasian adult residing in Nashville, Tennessee, USA. Blood was collected by leukapheresis, and PBMCs were isolated by Ficoll-Histopaque density gradient centrifugation and then cryopreserved in liquid nitrogen vapor phase. Purity and quantity of every magnetically sorted T cell population were checked by analytical flow cytometry. From each sorted fraction, genomic DNA was isolated and quantified by UV absorbance on a Nanodrop 2000c.

About this clone itself: Its target antigen remains unknown. Base qualities are not provided; no much larger clone lies one nucleotide away.

Using the deep immunoSEQ assay, multiplex PCR amplified TCR CDR3 regions from genomic DNA. Extracted genomic DNA from each cell subset was distributed evenly across all wells of several immunoSEQ 96-well plates, and each plate was treated as a replicate. For sorted subsets, approximately 190 ng of genomic DNA, equivalent to 30,000 or so T cell genomes, went into each replicate PCR. The purified libraries were quantified using a Qubit 3.0 fluorometer, sized with a Bioanalyzer 2100, and then quantified again using the KAPA Library Quantification kit. Every immunoSEQ 96-well plate was sequenced on a dedicated single-read 150-cycle Illumina NextSeq 550 flow cell. Processing in the source paper ran as follows. Because the immunoSEQ output held only junctional sequences and lacked quality scores, the filtering could not match the filtering applied to full-length reads. Sequences were annotated with PyIR, a Python wrapper for IgBLAST v1.9, using IMGT germline references to assign V/J genes and CDR3. Reads were filtered out if the reads had weak V/J assignments (E-value above 1e-6), no CDR3, stop codons, out-of-frame junctions, or ambiguous translated residues. A V3J clonotype was defined by an identical inferred V gene, J gene, and CDR3 amino acid sequence. Percentage overlap between repertoires was computed as shared unique clonotypes divided by the size of the smaller repertoire. Three approaches were used to assess repertoire richness: RTK rarefaction, the Chao1 estimator, and Recon v2.1 estimates of unobserved clonotypes. For all TCRbeta clonotypes obtained by the gDNA method from four donors, generation probabilities were computed with OLGA. Drawn from immuneACCESS, this table holds only the in-frame rearrangements with V and J called that TCRdb kept. Clones are partly lost; checked studies trace under half to an unresolved V gene and leave the rest unexplained. The V and J calls and clone size come from that table; D and trimming were worked out from the DNA. The sample includes about 2.1 million clones, with 80% to 95% observed a single time. Jointly, the top ten make up roughly 1.7% of the sample.

This sequence uses TRBV14 and TRBJ2-7; TRBD1 agrees with 9 junctional bases. The sequenced sample consisted of naive CD8+ T cells from PBMCs. Taken with the paper, the label for cell subset or site translates to: CD45RA+CCR7+. The sequence was collected from a man between 18 and 35 years old in good health. Some clones in this sample may be carry-over from other donors' samples. The CDR3 corresponds to CASSPDRGSYEQYF. The DNA reads TGTGCCAGCAGCCCGGACAGGGGATCCTACGAGCAGTACTTC.